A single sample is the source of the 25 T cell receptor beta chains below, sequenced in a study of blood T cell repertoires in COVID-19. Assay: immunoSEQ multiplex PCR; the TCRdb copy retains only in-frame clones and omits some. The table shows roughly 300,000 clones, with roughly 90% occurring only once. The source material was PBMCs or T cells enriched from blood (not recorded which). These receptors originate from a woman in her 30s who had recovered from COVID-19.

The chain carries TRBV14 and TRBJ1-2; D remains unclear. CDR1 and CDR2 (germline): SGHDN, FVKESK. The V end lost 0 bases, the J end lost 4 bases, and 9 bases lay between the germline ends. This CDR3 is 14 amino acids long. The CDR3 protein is CASSQEVQIYGYTF. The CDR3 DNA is TGTGCCAGCAGCCAAGAAGTACAGATCTATGGCTACACCTTC.

The CDR3 bases are TGTGCCACCGGGGGACTCAACTCTGGAAACACCATATATTTT. The encoded protein is CATGGLNSGNTIYF. The rearrangement links TRBV10-3 to TRBJ1-3, with a tentative D call TRBD1 (5 bases). Germline V CDR1 and CDR2: ENHRY, SYGVKD. The CDR3 sequence is 14 residues long. Trimming stripped 10 bases from V and 0 bases from J, with 13 bases between.

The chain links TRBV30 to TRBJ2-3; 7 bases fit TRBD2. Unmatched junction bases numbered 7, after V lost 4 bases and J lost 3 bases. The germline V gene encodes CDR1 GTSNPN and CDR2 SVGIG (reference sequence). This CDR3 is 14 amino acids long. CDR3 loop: CAWIPLATTDTQYF. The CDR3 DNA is TGTGCCTGGATCCCACTAGCGACTACAGATACGCAGTATTTT.

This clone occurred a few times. The CDR3 region has the DNA TGTGCCAGCAGCCACGGCCTAGGCTTGGGCACAGATACGCAGTATTTT. It encodes CASSHGLGLGTDTQYF. The rearrangement uses TRBV5-4 and TRBJ2-3, with D hard to call. This CDR3 is built from 16 residues. V was clipped by 4 bases and J by 1 base, with 16 bases between them. Germline CDR1 and CDR2: SGHNT and YYREEE (reference sequence).

CDR3 amino acids: CASSTGNTEAFF. The CDR3 DNA reads TGCGCCAGCAGTACAGGGAACACTGAAGCTTTCTTT. This sequence joins TRBV4-1 and TRBJ1-1, with D tentatively TRBD1 (5 bases). Germline loops: CDR1 MGHRA, CDR2 YSYEKL. With 6 bases removed from V and 1 base from J, the gap between germline ends came to 6 bases. The CDR3 totals 12 residues.

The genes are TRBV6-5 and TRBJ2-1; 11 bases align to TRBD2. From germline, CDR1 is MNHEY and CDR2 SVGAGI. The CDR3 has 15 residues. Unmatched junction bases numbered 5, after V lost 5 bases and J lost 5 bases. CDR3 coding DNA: TGTGCCAGCAGTAAGACTAGCGGGGTGGACAATGAGCAGTTCTTC. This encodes CASSKTSGVDNEQFF.

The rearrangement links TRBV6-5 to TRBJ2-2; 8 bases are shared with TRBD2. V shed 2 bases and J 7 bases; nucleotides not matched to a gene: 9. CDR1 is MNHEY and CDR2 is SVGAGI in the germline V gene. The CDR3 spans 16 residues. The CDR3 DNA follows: TGTGCCAGCAGTTACCCGGAAGCGGGAGAAGGCGGGGAGCTGTTTTTT. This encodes CASSYPEAGEGGELFF.

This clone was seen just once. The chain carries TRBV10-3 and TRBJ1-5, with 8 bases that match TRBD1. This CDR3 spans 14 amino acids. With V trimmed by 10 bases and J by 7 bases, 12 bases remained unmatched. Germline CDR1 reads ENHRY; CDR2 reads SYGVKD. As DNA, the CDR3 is TGTGCCACCCAAACAGGGGGGTCGGGGCAGCCCCAGCATTTT. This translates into CATQTGGSGQPQHF.

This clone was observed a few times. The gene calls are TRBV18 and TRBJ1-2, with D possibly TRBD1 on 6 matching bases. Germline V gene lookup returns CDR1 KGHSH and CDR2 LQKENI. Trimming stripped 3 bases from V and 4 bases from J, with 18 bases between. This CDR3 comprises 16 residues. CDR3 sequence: CASSPSRGFSSYGYTF. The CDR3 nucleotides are TGTGCCAGCTCACCGAGCAGGGGTTTTAGTAGCTATGGCTACACCTTC.

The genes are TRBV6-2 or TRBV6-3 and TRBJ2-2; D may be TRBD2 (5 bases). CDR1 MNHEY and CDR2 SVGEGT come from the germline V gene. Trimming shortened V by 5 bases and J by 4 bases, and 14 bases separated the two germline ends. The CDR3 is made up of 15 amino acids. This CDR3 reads CASSIISGGTGELFF. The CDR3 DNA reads TGTGCCAGCAGTATTATCAGCGGAGGCACCGGGGAGCTGTTTTTT.

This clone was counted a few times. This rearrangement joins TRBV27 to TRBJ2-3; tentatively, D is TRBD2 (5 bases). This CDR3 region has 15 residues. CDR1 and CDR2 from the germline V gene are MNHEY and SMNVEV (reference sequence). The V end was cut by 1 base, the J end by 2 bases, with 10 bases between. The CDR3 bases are TGTGCCAGCAGTTTATTGACGGACTCCACAGATACGCAGTATTTT. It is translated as CASSLLTDSTDTQYF.

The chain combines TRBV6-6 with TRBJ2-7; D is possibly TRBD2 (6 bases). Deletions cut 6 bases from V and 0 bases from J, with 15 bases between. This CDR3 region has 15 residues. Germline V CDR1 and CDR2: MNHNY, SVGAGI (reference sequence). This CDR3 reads CASRLGTFSSYEQYF. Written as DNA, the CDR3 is TGTGCCAGCAGACTCGGGACTTTCAGCTCCTACGAGCAGTACTTC.

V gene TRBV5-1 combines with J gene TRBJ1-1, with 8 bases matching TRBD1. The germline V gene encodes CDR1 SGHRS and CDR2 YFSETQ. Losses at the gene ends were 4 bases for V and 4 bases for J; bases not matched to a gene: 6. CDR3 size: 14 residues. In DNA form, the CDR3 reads TGCGCCAGCAGCCAGATCACAGGGGGCACTGAAGCTTTCTTT. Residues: CASSQITGGTEAFF. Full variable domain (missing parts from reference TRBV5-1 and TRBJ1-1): KAGVTQTPRYLIKTRGQQVTLSCSPISGHRSVSWYQQTPGQGLQFLFEYFSETQRNKGNFPGRFSGRQFSNSRSEMNVSTLELGDSALYLCASSQITGGTEAFFGQGTRLTVV.

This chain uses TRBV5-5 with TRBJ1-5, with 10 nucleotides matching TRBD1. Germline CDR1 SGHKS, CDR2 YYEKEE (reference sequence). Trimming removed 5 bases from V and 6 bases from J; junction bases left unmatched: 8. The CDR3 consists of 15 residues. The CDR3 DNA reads TGTGCCAGCAGTACCGGGACAGGGGAAAGTCAGCCCCAGCATTTT. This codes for CASSTGTGESQPQHF.

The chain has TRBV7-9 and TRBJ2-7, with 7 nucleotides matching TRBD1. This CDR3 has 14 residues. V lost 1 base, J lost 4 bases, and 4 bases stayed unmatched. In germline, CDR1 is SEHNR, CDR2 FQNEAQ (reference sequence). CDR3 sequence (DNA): TGTGCCAGCAGCTTAGGCAGGGGGAGATACGAGCAGTACTTC. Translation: CASSLGRGRYEQYF.

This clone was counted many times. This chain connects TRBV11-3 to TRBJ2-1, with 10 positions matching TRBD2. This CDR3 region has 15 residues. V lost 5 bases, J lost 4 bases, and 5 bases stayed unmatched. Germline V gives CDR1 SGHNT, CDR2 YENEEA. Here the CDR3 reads CASSPQRGGYNEQFF. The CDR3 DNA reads TGTGCCAGCAGCCCACAGCGGGGGGGTTACAATGAGCAGTTCTTC.

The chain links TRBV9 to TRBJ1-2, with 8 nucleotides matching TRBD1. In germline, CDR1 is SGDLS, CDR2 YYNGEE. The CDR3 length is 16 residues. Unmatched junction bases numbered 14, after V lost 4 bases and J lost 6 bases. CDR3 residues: CASSLRGTGGEDGYTF. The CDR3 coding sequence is TGTGCCAGCAGCCTAAGAGGAACAGGGGGAGAGGATGGCTACACCTTC.

The CDR3 loop is CASSFLVAERGGTGELFF. As DNA, the CDR3 is TGTGCCAGCAGCTTTTTAGTAGCGGAGAGAGGCGGCACCGGGGAGCTGTTTTTT. The chain uses TRBV11-2 and TRBJ2-2; a weak D match, TRBD2 (6 bases). V lost 3 bases to trimming and J lost 4 bases, with 21 bases between them. The germline gives CDR1 SGHAT, CDR2 FQNNGV. CDR3 size: 18 residues.

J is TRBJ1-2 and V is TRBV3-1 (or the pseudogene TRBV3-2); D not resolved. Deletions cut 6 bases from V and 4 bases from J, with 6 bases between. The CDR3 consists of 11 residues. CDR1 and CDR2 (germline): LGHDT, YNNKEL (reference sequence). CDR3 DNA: TGTGCCAGCAGGAGAGGCTATGGCTACACCTTC. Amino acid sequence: CASRRGYGYTF.

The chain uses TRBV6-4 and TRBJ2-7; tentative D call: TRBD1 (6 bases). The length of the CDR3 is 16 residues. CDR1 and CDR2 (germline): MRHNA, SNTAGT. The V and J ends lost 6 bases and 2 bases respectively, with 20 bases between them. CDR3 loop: CASSERSEDRTYEQYF. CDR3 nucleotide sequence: TGTGCCAGCAGCGAAAGGAGTGAGGACAGAACCTACGAGCAGTACTTC.

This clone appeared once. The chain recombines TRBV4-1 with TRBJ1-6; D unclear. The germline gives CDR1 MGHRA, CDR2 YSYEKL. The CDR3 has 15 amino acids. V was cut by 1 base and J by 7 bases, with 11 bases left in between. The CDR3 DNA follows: TGCGCCAGCAGCCAAGGAATCGGGAACAATTCACCCCTCCACTTT. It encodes CASSQGIGNNSPLHF.

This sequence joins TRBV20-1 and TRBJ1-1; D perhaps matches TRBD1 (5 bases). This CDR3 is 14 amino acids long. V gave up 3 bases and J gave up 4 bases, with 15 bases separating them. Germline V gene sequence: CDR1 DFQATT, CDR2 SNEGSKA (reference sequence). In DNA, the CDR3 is TGCAGTGCTAGTTACCGGGGGTTGGGCACTGAAGCTTTCTTT. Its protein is CSASYRGLGTEAFF.

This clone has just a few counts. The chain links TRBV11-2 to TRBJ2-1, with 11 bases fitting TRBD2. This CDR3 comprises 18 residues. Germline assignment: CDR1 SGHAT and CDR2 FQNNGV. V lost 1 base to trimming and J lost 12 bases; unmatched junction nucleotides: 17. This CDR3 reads CASSLGSLAGGQNSGQFF. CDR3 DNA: TGTGCCAGCAGCTTAGGGTCTCTAGCGGGAGGCCAGAACTCTGGGCAGTTCTTC.

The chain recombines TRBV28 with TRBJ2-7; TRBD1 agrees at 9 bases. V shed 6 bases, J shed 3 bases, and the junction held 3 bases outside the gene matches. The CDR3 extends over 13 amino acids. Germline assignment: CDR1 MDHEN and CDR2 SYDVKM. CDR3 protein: CASRTGGSYEQYF. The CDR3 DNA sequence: TGTGCCAGCAGGACAGGGGGAAGCTACGAGCAGTACTTC.

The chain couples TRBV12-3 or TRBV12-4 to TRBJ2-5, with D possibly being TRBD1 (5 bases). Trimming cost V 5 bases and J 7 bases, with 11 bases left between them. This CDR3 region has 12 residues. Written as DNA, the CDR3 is TGTGCCAGCAGTACGGCCCAGGGGACCCAGTACTTC. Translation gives CASSTAQGTQYF.